This TCR beta chain was profiled in a study of T cell responses to AZD1222 COVID-19 vaccine. Trimming removed 1 base at V and 4 bases at J, with 14 bases between. This CDR3 is built from 16 residues. Germline V gene lookup returns CDR1 KGHSH and CDR2 LQKENI. Repertoires were generated with immunoSEQ multiplex PCR, while TCRdb's copy carries only in-frame clones and drops some. Among approximately 220,000 clones listed, 93% were seen once. Details on this clone: Its antigen is still unknown.

Study-level findings and limits: White British donors predominated, females outnumbered males, and clonal diversity was possibly underestimated. Baseline serostatus was positive in only six AZD1222 recipients. Sampled repertoires all dated from after the peak T cell response.

The genes are TRBV18 and TRBJ1-5, with D possibly being TRBD1 (5 bases). The receptor was isolated from an adult in good health. The specimen was peripheral blood, collected on day 0 of MenACWY control vaccination. CDR3 residues: CASSPRMEGTNQPQHF. Written as DNA, the CDR3 is TGTGCCAGCTCACCACGGATGGAGGGGACTAATCAGCCCCAGCATTTT.